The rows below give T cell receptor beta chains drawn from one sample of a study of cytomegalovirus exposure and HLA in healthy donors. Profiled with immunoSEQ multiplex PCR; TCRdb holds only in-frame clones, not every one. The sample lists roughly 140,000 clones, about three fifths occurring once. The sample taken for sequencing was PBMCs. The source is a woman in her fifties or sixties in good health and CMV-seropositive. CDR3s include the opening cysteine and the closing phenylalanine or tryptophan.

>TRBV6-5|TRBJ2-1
CAIGRQGVYNEQFF
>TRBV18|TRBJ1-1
CASSRDRGNEAFF
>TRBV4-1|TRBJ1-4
CASSHGRGRLNEKLFF
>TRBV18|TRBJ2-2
CASSSNLAGVGTGELFF
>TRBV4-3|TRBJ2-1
CASSQELAGNREQFF
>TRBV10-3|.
CATDSGHEQYF
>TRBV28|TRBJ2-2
CASSSHGMNTGELFF
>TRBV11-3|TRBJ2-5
CASSPGHQETQYF
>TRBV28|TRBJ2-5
CASSSTGRVGETQYF
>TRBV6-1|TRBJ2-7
CASSAMYTSGEQYF
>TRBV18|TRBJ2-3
CASSPRTSGGEGTQYF
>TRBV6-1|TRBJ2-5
CASSEAERLAGYETQYF
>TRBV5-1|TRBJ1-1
CASSLGTPRGEAFF
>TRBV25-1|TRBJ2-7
CASSESYRPYEQYF
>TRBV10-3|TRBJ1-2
CAISGHQDGYTF
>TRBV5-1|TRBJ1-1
CASSTTVNTEAFF
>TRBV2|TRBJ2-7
CASSIPGQGSYEQYF
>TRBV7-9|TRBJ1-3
CASSAGSSSGNTIYF
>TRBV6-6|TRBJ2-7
CASSYSGTGFYEQYF
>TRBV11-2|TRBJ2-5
CASSLEQGHLQETQYF
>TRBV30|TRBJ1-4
CAWSAPGIANEKLFF
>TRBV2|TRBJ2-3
CASSPQGTSTDTQYF
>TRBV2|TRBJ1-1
CASSAQGEVSEAFF
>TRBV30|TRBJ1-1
CACTQDAIEAFF
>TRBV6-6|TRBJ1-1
CASSYAQGTVDTEAFF
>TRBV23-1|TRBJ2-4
CASSRRDRVAKNIQYF
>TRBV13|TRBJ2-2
CASLSGGAGTGELFF
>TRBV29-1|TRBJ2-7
CSVEMEDPYEQYF